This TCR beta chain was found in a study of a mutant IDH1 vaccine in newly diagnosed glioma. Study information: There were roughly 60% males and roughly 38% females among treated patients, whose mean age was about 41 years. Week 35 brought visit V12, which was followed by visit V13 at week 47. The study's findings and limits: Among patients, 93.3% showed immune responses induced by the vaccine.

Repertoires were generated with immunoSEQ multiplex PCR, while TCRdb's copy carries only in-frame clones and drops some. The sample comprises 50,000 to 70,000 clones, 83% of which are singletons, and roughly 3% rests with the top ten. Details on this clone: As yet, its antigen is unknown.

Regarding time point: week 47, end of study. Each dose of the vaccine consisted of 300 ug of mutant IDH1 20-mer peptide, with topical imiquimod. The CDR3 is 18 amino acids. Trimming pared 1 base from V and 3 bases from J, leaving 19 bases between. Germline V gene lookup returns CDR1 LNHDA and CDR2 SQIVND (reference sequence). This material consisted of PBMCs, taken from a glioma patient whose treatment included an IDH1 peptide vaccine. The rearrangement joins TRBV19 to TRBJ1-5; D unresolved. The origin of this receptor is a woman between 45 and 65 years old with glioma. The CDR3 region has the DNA TGTGCCAGTAGTATAGGCCTCGGACGGGGTAGGGACAATCAGCCCCAGCATTTT. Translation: CASSIGLGRGRDNQPQHF.